These 25 T cell receptor beta chains came from one sample sequenced in a study of OX40 agonist ivuxolimab in advanced cancers. Profiled with immunoSEQ multiplex PCR; TCRdb holds only in-frame clones, not every one. Here the sample spans tens of thousands of clones, 80% being singletons. Sequencing was performed on CD4+ or CD8+ T cells sorted from blood, taken in a trial of the OX40 agonist ivuxolimab. These receptors were collected from an adult with an advanced solid tumor such as melanoma, head and neck, liver or kidney cancer.

The V call is TRBV28, the J call TRBJ2-1; 11 positions agree with TRBD2. Germline V gene lookup returns CDR1 MDHEN and CDR2 SYDVKM. V dropped 6 bases and J dropped 5; count of bases not matched to a gene: 6. CDR3 length: 15 amino acids. CDR3 amino acids: CASSAPGLADNEQFF. CDR3 bases: TGTGCCAGCAGCGCGCCGGGACTAGCGGACAATGAGCAGTTCTTC.

This chain uses TRBV7-2 with TRBJ2-5; the match to TRBD2 covers 8 bases. Trimming took 2 bases from V and 5 from J; bases not matched to a gene: 13. There are 17 residues in the CDR3. Germline V gene sequence: CDR1 SGHTA, CDR2 FQGNSA. In DNA form, the CDR3 reads TGTGCCAGCAGCTTAAATTCAGCGGGAGTGGGAGGTGAGACCCAGTACTTC. Amino acid sequence: CASSLNSAGVGGETQYF.

The rearrangement links TRBV30 to TRBJ2-7, with no clear D. Germline CDR1 and CDR2: GTSNPN and SVGIG (reference sequence). V gave up 2 bases and J gave up 3 bases, with 5 bases separating them. The CDR3 has 11 residues. The CDR3 DNA reads TGTGCCTGGAGTCCGGGCTACGAGCAGTACTTC. This translates into CAWSPGYEQYF.

The chain recombines TRBV18 with TRBJ2-7, with D uncertain. CDR3 size: 11 residues. Germline CDR1 is KGHSH and CDR2 is LQKENI. V lost 6 bases and J 1 base, leaving 4 bases between the germline ends. CDR3 bases: TGTGCCAGCTCGTCTTCCTACGAGCAGTACTTC. Amino acid sequence: CASSSSYEQYF.

This chain links TRBV27 with TRBJ2-2; D might be TRBD2 (5 bases). This CDR3 comprises 17 residues. Trimming pared 2 bases from V and 7 bases from J, leaving 20 bases between. CDR1 MNHEY and CDR2 SMNVEV come from the germline V gene (reference sequence). CDR3 DNA: TGTGCCAGCAGTTTAGATTTTAGTTGGCCACGGGGCGGGGAGCTGTTTTTT. It yields the protein CASSLDFSWPRGGELFF.

V and J are TRBV10-1 and TRBJ2-5; 8 nucleotides line up with TRBD2. This CDR3 is 17 amino acids long. Unmatched junction bases numbered 14, after V lost 4 bases and J lost 4 bases. Looked up from germline, CDR1 is WNHNN and CDR2 is SYGVQD (reference sequence). This CDR3 is CASSAPLDGGGLETQYF. The DNA for the CDR3 is TGCGCCAGCAGTGCCCCTTTGGACGGCGGGGGGCTAGAGACCCAGTACTTC.

This chain connects TRBV27 to TRBJ1-5; TRBD1 is a possible D gene (6 bases). Germline values: CDR1 MNHEY, CDR2 SMNVEV (reference sequence). The CDR3 is made up of 17 amino acids. The V and J ends lost 5 bases and 5 bases respectively, with 22 bases between them. CDR3 sequence reads: CASSPTPRGAFDQPQHF. The DNA of the CDR3 is TGTGCCAGCAGTCCAACCCCTCGGGGGGCATTTGATCAGCCCCAGCATTTT.

The chain recombines TRBV4-3 with TRBJ2-2; no reliable D call. Per germline, CDR1 LGHNA and CDR2 YSLEER. The CDR3 extends over 17 amino acids. The germline V and J ends were trimmed by 1 base and 2 bases, with 14 bases remaining between them. The chain's CDR3 is CASSQALTYDNTGELFF. The CDR3 nucleotides read TGCGCCAGCAGCCAAGCTTTGACGTATGATAACACCGGGGAGCTGTTTTTT.

The chain employs TRBV2 and TRBJ2-1, with TRBD2 matching 7 bases. Unmatched junction bases numbered 7, after V lost 7 bases and J lost 4 bases. The CDR3 runs 14 residues. Germline assignment: CDR1 SNHLY and CDR2 FYNNEI. CDR3 protein: CASTRMGGYNEQFF. The CDR3 DNA reads as TGTGCCAGCACCAGAATGGGGGGGTACAATGAGCAGTTCTTC.

The gene calls are TRBV20-1 and TRBJ2-4; D is ambiguous. CDR1 DFQATT and CDR2 SNEGSKA come from the germline V gene (reference sequence). Trimming pared 3 bases from V and 7 bases from J, leaving 7 bases between. The CDR3 contains 11 residues. CDR3 in amino acids: CSASVGNIQYF. CDR3 DNA sequence: TGCAGTGCTAGCGTGGGGAACATTCAGTACTTC.

The gene calls are TRBV7-2 and TRBJ1-6; D gene unclear. CDR3 length equals 14 residues. V lost 3 bases, J lost 6 bases, and 9 bases lay in between. Germline V gene data show CDR1 as SGHTA and CDR2 as FQGNSA. The CDR3 DNA sequence: TGTGCCAGCAGCTTTGGCGTGGCTAATTCACCCCTCCACTTT. This sequence encodes CASSFGVANSPLHF.

The J gene is TRBJ2-7, the V gene TRBV7-9; 14 bases map to TRBD2. CDR1 is SEHNR, CDR2 FQNEAQ, per germline (reference sequence). The length of the CDR3 is 17 residues. After removal of 5 bases from V and 1 base from J, the junction contained 7 bases not matched to a gene. CDR3 amino acids: CASSITGTSGRSYEQYF. DNA of the CDR3: TGTGCCAGCAGCATCACCGGGACTAGCGGGAGATCCTACGAGCAGTACTTC.

The chain employs TRBV11-2 and TRBJ1-4, with TRBD1 as a possible D gene (5 bases). This CDR3 spans 17 amino acids. Trimming removed 5 bases at V and 1 base at J, with 17 bases between. Per germline, CDR1 SGHAT and CDR2 FQNNGV. In DNA, the CDR3 is TGTGCCAGCAGCCGTTATCAGGGTTTCTTAACTAATGAAAAACTGTTTTTT. This translates into CASSRYQGFLTNEKLFF. Looking up the rest from reference TRBV11-2 and TRBJ1-4 gives the full variable domain: EAGVAQSPRYKIIEKRQSVAFWCNPISGHATLYWYQQILGQGPKLLIQFQNNGVVDDSQLPKDRFSAERLKGVDSTLKIQPAKLEDSAVYLCASSRYQGFLTNEKLFFGSGTQLSVL.

The chain recombines TRBV30 with TRBJ2-7, with D unresolved. This CDR3 comprises 11 residues. Germline values: CDR1 GTSNPN, CDR2 SVGIG (reference sequence). Trimming shortened V by 0 bases and J by 6 bases, and 6 bases separated the two germline ends. The CDR3 region has the DNA TGTGCCTGGAGTGTAGCCACCGAGCAGTACTTC. This sequence encodes CAWSVATEQYF.

The chain recombines TRBV6-1 with TRBJ2-7; a possible D gene is TRBD1 (6 bases). The V gene lost 3 bases and the J gene lost 2 bases, with 11 bases spanning the gap. Germline V gene data show CDR1 as MNHNS and CDR2 as SASEGT. The CDR3 length is 14 residues. The CDR3 protein is CASSESGVTYEQYF. The DNA of the CDR3 is TGTGCCAGCAGTGAGTCAGGGGTTACCTACGAGCAGTACTTC.

The V gene is TRBV27, the J gene TRBJ1-4; possibly TRBD1 for D (5 bases). Germline CDR1 MNHEY, CDR2 SMNVEV (reference sequence). CDR3 length: 15 amino acids. V was clipped by 8 bases and J by 7 bases, with 20 bases between them. The CDR3, as DNA: TGTGCCAGCCGTCCCCTTGCTAACAGGTTTGAAAAACTGTTTTTT. It encodes CASRPLANRFEKLFF. Combining the CDR3 with reference TRBV27 and TRBJ1-4 gives the whole variable domain EAQVTQNPRYLITVTGKKLTVTCSQNMNHEYMSWYRQDPGLGLRQIYYSMNVEVTDKGDVPEGYKVSRKEKRNFPLILESPSPNQTSLYFCASRPLANRFEKLFFGSGTQLSVL.

The CDR3, as DNA: TGTGCCAGCAGCCCTGAGACAGGAGCTAACTATGGCTACACCTTC. Translated: CASSPETGANYGYTF. This sequence joins TRBV5-6 and TRBJ1-2; the D gene is possibly TRBD1 (6 bases). The CDR3 is 15 residues long. V lost 4 bases and J lost 0, with 13 bases in between. Germline lookup yields CDR1 SGHDT and CDR2 YYEEEE.

In this sample, this clone turned up a few times. The chain has TRBV5-1 and TRBJ2-1; D might be TRBD2 (5 bases). The germline gives CDR1 SGHRS, CDR2 YFSETQ. V lost 0 bases, J lost 6 bases, and 13 bases lay in between. The CDR3 is made up of 15 amino acids. CDR3 in DNA: TGCGCCAGCAGCTTGGTCCCCGGGGATTCCAATGAGCAGTTCTTC. Protein product: CASSLVPGDSNEQFF.

This clone was counted once. V gene TRBV7-2 combines with J gene TRBJ1-5; D call uncertain. The length of the CDR3 is 15 residues. Germline V gene sequence: CDR1 SGHTA, CDR2 FQGNSA. V lost 3 bases to trimming and J lost 4 bases, with 13 bases between them. The CDR3 DNA reads TGTGCCAGCAGCTTTCAAGTCGGGCTTAATCAGCCCCAGCATTTT. As protein: CASSFQVGLNQPQHF.

This clone has only a few counts. The V gene is TRBV18, the J gene TRBJ2-7, with D possibly being TRBD2 (5 bases). The CDR3 loop spans 14 amino acids. In germline, CDR1 is KGHSH, CDR2 LQKENI. Trimming stripped 3 bases from V and 5 bases from J, with 14 bases between. The CDR3 reads CASSPGIASDEQYF. For the CDR3, the DNA is TGTGCCAGCTCACCTGGGATAGCGTCCGACGAGCAGTACTTC.

The chain is built from TRBV5-1 and TRBJ2-2, with D hard to call. Germline CDR1 is SGHRS and CDR2 is YFSETQ. The CDR3 runs 14 residues. Trimming took 5 bases from V and 0 from J, leaving 8 bases between them. In nucleotides, the CDR3 is TGCGCCAGCAGGGGCGATACGAACACCGGGGAGCTGTTTTTT. Translated: CASRGDTNTGELFF.

This clone was seen more than once but under ten times. The V call is TRBV6-1, the J call TRBJ1-2; 7 nucleotides match TRBD1. The CDR3 runs 15 residues. Losses at the gene ends were 6 bases for V and 2 bases for J; bases not matched to a gene: 9. CDR1 is MNHNS and CDR2 is SASEGT in the germline V gene. The CDR3: CASSKQGNQNYGYTF. DNA for the CDR3: TGTGCCAGCAGCAAACAGGGGAACCAAAACTATGGCTACACCTTC.

This chain uses TRBV30 with TRBJ1-4; the D is unclear. V was clipped by 7 bases and J by 0 bases, with 12 bases between them. CDR1 is GTSNPN, CDR2 SVGIG, per germline (reference sequence). The CDR3 runs 14 residues. The CDR3 spells CAFQDWATNEKLFF. CDR3 DNA sequence: TGTGCCTTCCAGGATTGGGCAACTAATGAAAAACTGTTTTTT.

The V call is TRBV10-3, the J call TRBJ1-2, with a tentative D call TRBD1 (6 bases). Germline V gene sequence: CDR1 ENHRY, CDR2 SYGVKD. This CDR3 region has 12 residues. Deletions cut 6 bases from V and 6 bases from J, with 11 bases between. The CDR3 region has the DNA TGTGCCATCAGATCAGGGGCGGATGGCTACACCTTC. Amino acids: CAIRSGADGYTF.

CDR3 in amino acids: CASSATGGIYGYTF. As DNA, the CDR3 is TGTGCCAGCAGTGCTACAGGGGGGATTTATGGCTACACCTTC. The V and J genes are TRBV6-1 and TRBJ1-2; 8 bases match TRBD1. CDR1 is MNHNS, CDR2 SASEGT, per germline. The J segment lost 5 bases and the V segment lost 4 bases, leaving 6 bases of the junction unmatched. The CDR3 has 14 amino acids.